The 9 T cell receptor beta chains below were found in one sample sequenced in a study of cytomegalovirus exposure and HLA in healthy donors. PCR primers comprised 60 Vbeta and 13 Jbeta primers. The table came from immunoSEQ multiplex PCR; TCRdb's copy has only in-frame clones and leaves some out. The sample shows 90,000 to 150,000 clones, roughly 80% of them seen only once. The sample taken for sequencing was PBMCs. Every receptor here comes from a woman under 30 in good health and CMV-seronegative.

CDR3 in DNA: TGTGCCAGCAGTGAAGCGGAAAGGGGAGGCCGTTATAGCAATCAGCCCCAGCATTTT. As protein: CASSEAERGGRYSNQPQHF. The chain carries TRBV6-1 and TRBJ1-5, with a weak D call TRBD1 (5 bases). V was pared by 0 bases and J by 0 bases, with 18 bases between. This CDR3 is built from 19 residues. CDR1 is MNHNS and CDR2 is SASEGT in the germline V gene.

V usage is TRBV20-1 and J usage is TRBJ2-5, with no clear D. The J call may be mistaken, given a closer DNA end match to TRBJ2-7. The CDR3 consists of 11 residues. Germline CDR1 is DFQATT and CDR2 is SNEGSKA (reference sequence). DNA for the CDR3: TGCAGTGCTAGACAGCGATTCGAGCAGTACTTC. It yields the protein CSARQRFEQYF.

This chain uses TRBV7-9 with TRBJ1-1; D remains ambiguous. V was trimmed by 0 bases and J by 1 base, leaving 9 bases between them. The CDR3 spans 15 residues. The germline V gene has CDR1 SEHNR and CDR2 FQNEAQ (reference sequence). The CDR3 here is CASSLAGRWNTEAFF. The CDR3 nucleotides read TGTGCCAGCAGCTTAGCGGGCCGCTGGAACACTGAAGCTTTCTTT. The complete variable domain, with remaining parts taken from reference TRBV7-9 and TRBJ1-1, reads DTGVSQNPRHKITKRGQNVTFRCDPISEHNRLYWYRQTLGQGPEFLTYFQNEAQLEKSRLLSDRFSAERPKGSFSTLEIQRTEQGDSAMYLCASSLAGRWNTEAFFGQGTRLTVV.

The rearrangement uses TRBV25-1 and TRBJ2-2; TRBD2 might be the D (7 bases). CDR3 size: 17 residues. Germline CDR1 is MGHDK and CDR2 is SYGVNS. V lost 1 base and J 4 bases, leaving 16 bases between the germline ends. The CDR3 DNA reads TGTGCCAGCAGTGAATTGGGAGGGGGGCGAGGCACCGGGGAGCTGTTTTTT. This translates into CASSELGGGRGTGELFF.

J is TRBJ1-1 and V is TRBV6-5; D is perhaps TRBD1 (5 bases). This CDR3 is built from 13 residues. Germline assignment: CDR1 MNHEY and CDR2 SVGAGI. The V end lost 6 bases, the J end lost 0 bases, and 8 bases lay between the germline ends. CDR3 DNA: TGTGCCAGCAGACAGGATATGAACACTGAAGCTTTCTTT. The encoded protein is CASRQDMNTEAFF.

This rearrangement joins TRBV5-5 to TRBJ2-1; D possibly corresponds to TRBD1 (5 bases). V lost 4 bases to trimming and J lost 4 bases, with 9 bases between them. CDR1 and CDR2 (germline): SGHKS, YYEKEE (reference sequence). The CDR3 consists of 13 residues. CDR3 sequence: CASSPTVYNEQFF. The CDR3 DNA is TGTGCCAGCAGCCCGACAGTATACAATGAGCAGTTCTTC.

The gene calls are TRBV14 and TRBJ1-2; tentative D call: TRBD1 (5 bases). The length of the CDR3 is 14 residues. Germline V CDR1 and CDR2: SGHDN, FVKESK. The germline V and J ends were trimmed by 6 bases and 4 bases, with 15 bases remaining between them. CDR3 in amino acids: CASRPSGVGYGYTF. The CDR3 bases are TGTGCCAGCAGGCCCTCGGGGGTTGGCTATGGCTACACCTTC.

The sample holds a few counts of this clone. V usage is TRBV7-5 and J usage is TRBJ2-2; TRBD2 reflects the table's D call only, with no check against the DNA. TRBV7-5 is termed a pseudogene. The CDR3 totals 19 residues. CDR3 residues: CVRSFLVLAGEARWRGAVF. CDR3 in DNA: TGTGTCAGAAGCTTTTTGGTACTAGCGGGAGAAGCTCGGTGGCGGGGAGCTGTTTTT.

This clone has just one count. The V and J genes are TRBV18 and TRBJ2-5; D is undetermined. The V gene lost 1 base and the J gene lost 9 bases, with 15 bases spanning the gap. Germline CDR1 and CDR2: KGHSH and LQKENI. This CDR3 contains 14 residues. The DNA of the CDR3 is TGTGCCAGCTCACCACGAATACGAGAAGATCCCCAGTACTTC. Translating gives CASSPRIREDPQYF.